The next 32 T cell receptor beta chains were all read from a single sample in a study of T-cell memory formation after mild COVID-19. TCRdb re-derived calls from the 5' RACE reads in MiXCR, one entry per CDR3 protein. The table has 170,000 or so distinct CDR3 sequences, around a third seen once. Sequenced input: PBMCs or a T cell subset sorted from them (not recorded which). These TCRs come from an adult woman who had mild COVID-19 (a few samples of this study predate the infection). Cell type and time point are not known.

Here the CDR3 DNA reads TGTGCCAGCAGCTTAGACTCAGAGACCCAGTACTTC. This translates into CASSLDSETQYF. The chain recombines TRBV7-7 with TRBJ2-5, with D unresolved. V was cut by 1 base and J by 4 bases, with 4 bases left in between. The germline gives CDR1 SSHAT, CDR2 FNYEAQ (reference sequence). This CDR3 has 12 amino acids.

The chain combines TRBV7-8 with TRBJ2-6, with D hard to call. V gave up 5 bases and J gave up 0 bases, with 14 bases separating them. CDR3 length: 17 amino acids. From germline, CDR1 is SGHVS and CDR2 FQNEAQ. The CDR3 DNA reads as TGTGCCAGCAGCCCCCCCCTACCCAACTCTGGGGCCAACGTCCTGACTTTC. This gives the protein CASSPPLPNSGANVLTF.

Only a few counts were recorded for this clonotype. The V call is TRBV20-1, the J call TRBJ1-6, with D hard to call. Germline values: CDR1 DFQATT, CDR2 SNEGSKA (reference sequence). This CDR3 has 17 residues. The V end lost 3 bases, the J end lost 1 base, and 16 bases lay between the germline ends. In DNA, the CDR3 is TGCAGTGCTAGTCCGGGCGGGGTTCGGTCCTATAATTCACCCCTCCACTTT. Protein product: CSASPGGVRSYNSPLHF.

The chain links TRBV27 to TRBJ2-1; D gene ambiguous. The CDR3 extends over 11 amino acids. Germline V gene sequence: CDR1 MNHEY, CDR2 SMNVEV (reference sequence). CDR3 sequence (DNA): TGTGGCTCAGGCTTCTACAATGAGCAGTTCTTC. Amino acid sequence: CGSGFYNEQFF.

The J gene is TRBJ1-2, the V gene TRBV12-3 or TRBV12-4, with 10 bases lining up with TRBD1. The CDR3 sequence is 13 residues long. V gave up 5 bases and J gave up 8 bases; unmatched junction bases: 5. CDR3 residues: CASSRDRGMGYTF. The CDR3 DNA follows: TGTGCCAGCAGTAGGGACAGGGGTATGGGCTACACCTTC.

This clonotype was counted a single time. The chain combines TRBV20-1 with TRBJ2-7; D gene uncertain. CDR3 length: 13 residues. Looked up from germline, CDR1 is DFQATT and CDR2 is SNEGSKA (reference sequence). Trimming took off 7 bases at V and 2 bases at J, with 15 bases between the two ends. The CDR3 sequence is CSVTLGTAYEQYF. As DNA, the CDR3 is TGCAGTGTTACTCTTGGAACCGCCTACGAGCAGTACTTC.

This clonotype came up a few times. The J gene is TRBJ2-7, the V gene TRBV12-3 or TRBV12-4; D is ambiguous. Trimming shortened V by 4 bases and J by 0 bases, and 16 bases separated the two germline ends. The length of the CDR3 is 16 residues. For the CDR3, the DNA is TGTGCCAGCAGTTCCTCAGTGGTTCTTAGCTCCTACGAGCAGTACTTC. It specifies CASSSSVVLSSYEQYF.

The chain has TRBV7-9 and TRBJ1-2; 7 nucleotides align to TRBD1. With 1 base clipped from V and 4 bases from J, the junction kept 3 bases outside the gene matches. Germline lookup yields CDR1 SEHNR and CDR2 FQNEAQ (reference sequence). The CDR3 spans 14 residues. The DNA of the CDR3 is TGTGCCAGCAGCTTAGGGACAGGCAGCTATGGCTACACCTTC. Its translation: CASSLGTGSYGYTF.

The CDR3 sequence: CASSLTSMNTEAFF. CDR3 in DNA: TGTGCCAGCAGCTTAACCAGCATGAACACTGAAGCTTTCTTT. The gene calls are TRBV11-3 and TRBJ1-1; D gene unclear. Deletions cut 2 bases from V and 0 bases from J, with 7 bases between. CDR1 SGHNT and CDR2 YENEEA come from the germline V gene. The length of the CDR3 is 14 residues.

The chain links TRBV12-3 or TRBV12-4 to TRBJ2-7; the match to TRBD1 covers 9 bases. CDR3 length: 12 amino acids. With V trimmed by 6 bases and J by 6 bases, 3 bases remained unmatched. In nucleotides, the CDR3 is TGTGCCAGCAGGTCACAGGGGGCCGAGCAGTACTTC. Encoded protein: CASRSQGAEQYF.

The chain joins TRBV7-9 to TRBJ1-1; no clear D gene. CDR3 size: 14 residues. The V and J ends lost 5 bases and 3 bases respectively, with 13 bases between them. CDR1 is SEHNR, CDR2 FQNEAQ, per germline (reference sequence). CDR3 in amino acids: CASSNLGFYTEAFF. The CDR3 DNA is TGTGCCAGCAGCAACCTAGGGTTCTACACTGAAGCTTTCTTT.

This clonotype has a handful of counts. The chain recombines TRBV24-1 with TRBJ2-7; D unclear. This CDR3 has 15 residues. V shed 0 bases and J shed 3 bases, with 11 bases lying between them. Germline lookup yields CDR1 KGHDR and CDR2 SFDVKD. CDR3 in DNA: TGTGCCACCAGTGATTTGTATGATGGTGGCTACGAGCAGTACTTC. Encoded protein: CATSDLYDGGYEQYF.

The rearrangement uses TRBV20-1 and TRBJ2-3; 8 bases match TRBD2. This CDR3 contains 15 residues. Germline assignment: CDR1 DFQATT and CDR2 SNEGSKA (reference sequence). Trimming removed 6 bases from V and 8 bases from J; junction bases left unmatched: 16. The chain's CDR3 is CSAETLAGPGSTQYF. The CDR3 DNA is TGCAGTGCCGAGACATTAGCGGGACCGGGGAGTACGCAGTATTTT.

This clonotype was seen only a few times. V usage is TRBV12-3 or TRBV12-4 and J usage is TRBJ1-3; D gene unclear. The CDR3 consists of 13 residues. Between the trimmed V and J ends, which lost 3 bases and 0 bases, there was a span of 3 bases. This CDR3 is CASSFFSGNTIYF. DNA for the CDR3: TGTGCCAGCAGTTTCTTCTCTGGAAACACCATATATTTT.

This clonotype has at least ten counts. V is TRBV24-1 and J is TRBJ2-1, with TRBD1 matching over 9 bases. Germline trimming cut 3 bases from V and 8 bases from J; bases unmatched to any gene: 7. The CDR3 is made up of 15 amino acids. Germline-derived CDR1 and CDR2 are KGHDR and SFDVKD. The CDR3 coding sequence is TGTGCCACCAGTGATGTCCGGGACAGGGCCCATGAGCAGTTCTTC. Protein product: CATSDVRDRAHEQFF.

The J gene is TRBJ2-2, the V gene TRBV7-6; 10 bases fit TRBD1. CDR1 and CDR2 from the germline V gene are SGHVS and FNYEAQ. V lost 4 bases, J lost 6 bases, and 5 bases stayed unmatched. This CDR3 has 15 residues. The CDR3 loop is CASSYGTGVPGELFF. The CDR3 region has the DNA TGTGCCAGCAGCTACGGGACAGGGGTTCCCGGGGAGCTGTTTTTT.

The gene calls are TRBV7-9 and TRBJ2-1, with D possibly matching TRBD2 (5 bases). The ends were cut back, 8 bases at V and 4 bases at J, with 12 bases in the middle. Germline CDR1 and CDR2: SEHNR and FQNEAQ (reference sequence). The CDR3 spans 13 residues. The CDR3 coding sequence is TGTGCCAGCCTTGGTCGGGGTTACAATGAGCAGTTCTTC. The encoded protein is CASLGRGYNEQFF.

This clonotype was observed a few times. This rearrangement joins TRBV10-3 to TRBJ2-1; D unresolved. Trimming took off 3 bases at V and 10 bases at J, with 13 bases between the two ends. Germline CDR1 ENHRY, CDR2 SYGVKD. This CDR3 region has 13 residues. The CDR3 DNA sequence: TGTGCCATCAGTGATTGGCTCGACGGGGAGCAGTTCTTC. It yields the protein CAISDWLDGEQFF.

This chain connects TRBV18 to TRBJ2-3; D remains unclear. The germline V and J ends were trimmed by 3 bases and 3 bases, with 10 bases remaining between them. Germline V CDR1 and CDR2: KGHSH, LQKENI. This CDR3 has 14 amino acids. CDR3 coding DNA: TGTGCCAGCTCACCCCCGACCCGAACAGATACGCAGTATTTT. Translating gives CASSPPTRTDTQYF.

CDR3 sequence: CASSSGQGEDGQFF. The CDR3 coding sequence is TGCGCCAGCAGCTCCGGACAGGGGGAGGATGGGCAGTTCTTC. The genes are TRBV5-1 and TRBJ2-1; 10 positions agree with TRBD1. The germline V gene has CDR1 SGHRS and CDR2 YFSETQ. This CDR3 comprises 14 residues. V trimming: 3 bases; J trimming: 12 bases; junction bases outside the gene matches: 9.

A single count supports this clonotype. The chain employs TRBV7-2 and TRBJ2-7, with D uncertain. The germline V gene has CDR1 SGHTA and CDR2 FQGNSA. V was clipped by 1 base and J by 3 bases, with 7 bases between them. This CDR3 contains 13 residues. CDR3 nucleotide sequence: TGTGCCAGCAGCTTAGTGGGTCTCTACGAGCAGTACTTC. Residues: CASSLVGLYEQYF.

The rearrangement links TRBV29-1 to TRBJ1-1; the D gene is possibly TRBD1 (6 bases). The ends were cut back, 4 bases at V and 7 bases at J, with 16 bases in the middle. CDR1 is SQVTM, CDR2 ANQGSEA, per germline. CDR3 length: 13 residues. DNA of the CDR3: TGCAGCGTTGCGGGGACACAGCAACGTGAAGCTTTCTTT. Its translation: CSVAGTQQREAFF.

This clonotype was detected only a few times. The CDR3 is CASSSLGRGNGYTF. CDR3 coding DNA: TGTGCCAGCAGTTCCCTAGGGCGTGGTAATGGCTACACCTTC. This chain uses TRBV12-3 or TRBV12-4 with TRBJ1-2, with D hard to call. The V and J ends lost 4 bases and 6 bases respectively, with 15 bases between them. The length of the CDR3 is 14 residues.

This clonotype was found once. J is TRBJ2-7 and V is TRBV4-3; D is possibly TRBD1 or TRBD2 (5 bases each). Trimming removed 1 base at V and 7 bases at J, with 11 bases between. This CDR3 spans 13 amino acids. The germline gives CDR1 LGHNA, CDR2 YSLEER. CDR3 sequence (DNA): TGCGCCAGCAGCCAAGTGGTGGGGGAAGAGCAGTACTTC. The encoded protein is CASSQVVGEEQYF.

The chain carries TRBV5-1 and TRBJ2-1, with TRBD1 matching 8 bases. The trim removed 0 bases at V and 8 bases at J, leaving 7 bases unmatched. Germline-derived CDR1 and CDR2 are SGHRS and YFSETQ. This CDR3 spans 15 amino acids. This chain's CDR3 is CASSLAQGAAHEQFF. The CDR3 nucleotides read TGCGCCAGCAGCTTGGCGCAGGGGGCGGCCCATGAGCAGTTCTTC.

The table lists this clonotype with a few counts. The gene calls are TRBV6-5 and TRBJ2-3; no definite D call. Germline V gene sequence: CDR1 MNHEY, CDR2 SVGAGI. The V gene lost 2 bases and the J gene lost 1 base, with 10 bases spanning the gap. The CDR3 covers 15 residues. CDR3 nucleotide sequence: TGTGCCAGCAGTTACGGTGCTGCTGGCACAGATACGCAGTATTTT. This sequence encodes CASSYGAAGTDTQYF.

The chain links TRBV9 to TRBJ2-3, with D tentatively TRBD2 (7 bases). This CDR3 has 16 residues. Trimming removed 0 bases from V and 1 base from J, with 12 bases in between. Germline V lookup: CDR1 SGDLS, CDR2 YYNGEE. The CDR3: CASSVGAGARTDTQYF. The CDR3, as DNA: TGTGCCAGCAGCGTAGGGGCGGGGGCCCGCACAGATACGCAGTATTTT. The full variable domain, with the rest looked up from reference TRBV9 and TRBJ2-3, is DSGVTQTPKHLITATGQRVTLRCSPRSGDLSVYWYQQSLDQGLQFLIQYYNGEERAKGNILERFSAQQFPDLHSELNLSSLELGDSALYFCASSVGAGARTDTQYFGPGTRLTVL.

This chain uses TRBV6-5 with TRBJ1-3; D remains ambiguous. The germline CDR1 and CDR2 sequences are MNHEY and SVGAGI. Trimming shortened V by 0 bases and J by 12 bases, and 18 bases separated the two germline ends. The CDR3 consists of 15 residues. The CDR3 DNA reads TGTGCCAGCAGTTACTCGGTTCAGCGGAAACATGACATATATTTT. Translating it yields CASSYSVQRKHDIYF.

This chain's CDR3 is CATSETPGQGDTGELFF. The CDR3 nucleotides read TGTGCCACCAGCGAAACTCCGGGACAGGGGGACACCGGGGAGCTGTTTTTT. V and J are TRBV24-1 and TRBJ2-2; 11 bases align to TRBD1. J lost 3 bases, V lost 7 bases, and 9 bases had no gene match. The CDR3 spans 17 residues. CDR1 is KGHDR and CDR2 is SFDVKD in the germline V gene.

The rearrangement uses TRBV15 and TRBJ1-5, with 7 bases fitting TRBD1. The CDR3 is 15 residues long. CDR1 is LNHNV, CDR2 YYDKDF, per germline (reference sequence). Trimming cost V 1 base and J 6 bases; bases outside gene matches: 6. The CDR3 is CATSRGAQGGQPQHF. CDR3 nucleotides: TGTGCCACCAGCAGAGGTGCGCAGGGGGGTCAGCCCCAGCATTTT.

This chain connects TRBV12-3 or TRBV12-4 to TRBJ2-2, with 8 bases lining up with TRBD1. Unmatched junction bases numbered 8, after V lost 5 bases and J lost 3 bases. The CDR3 length is 16 residues. CDR3 sequence reads: CASSTIQGVDTGELFF. CDR3 sequence (DNA): TGTGCCAGCAGTACCATACAGGGGGTTGACACCGGGGAGCTGTTTTTT.

In its sample, this clonotype was seen a few times. The chain couples TRBV4-3 to TRBJ2-1, with 9 bases fitting TRBD2. Germline-derived CDR1 and CDR2 are LGHNA and YSLEER. V lost 1 base to trimming and J lost 7 bases; unmatched junction nucleotides: 5. The CDR3 is 15 amino acids. The CDR3 spells CASSQGAGGRNEQFF. The CDR3 coding sequence is TGCGCCAGCAGCCAAGGAGCGGGAGGAAGGAATGAGCAGTTCTTC.